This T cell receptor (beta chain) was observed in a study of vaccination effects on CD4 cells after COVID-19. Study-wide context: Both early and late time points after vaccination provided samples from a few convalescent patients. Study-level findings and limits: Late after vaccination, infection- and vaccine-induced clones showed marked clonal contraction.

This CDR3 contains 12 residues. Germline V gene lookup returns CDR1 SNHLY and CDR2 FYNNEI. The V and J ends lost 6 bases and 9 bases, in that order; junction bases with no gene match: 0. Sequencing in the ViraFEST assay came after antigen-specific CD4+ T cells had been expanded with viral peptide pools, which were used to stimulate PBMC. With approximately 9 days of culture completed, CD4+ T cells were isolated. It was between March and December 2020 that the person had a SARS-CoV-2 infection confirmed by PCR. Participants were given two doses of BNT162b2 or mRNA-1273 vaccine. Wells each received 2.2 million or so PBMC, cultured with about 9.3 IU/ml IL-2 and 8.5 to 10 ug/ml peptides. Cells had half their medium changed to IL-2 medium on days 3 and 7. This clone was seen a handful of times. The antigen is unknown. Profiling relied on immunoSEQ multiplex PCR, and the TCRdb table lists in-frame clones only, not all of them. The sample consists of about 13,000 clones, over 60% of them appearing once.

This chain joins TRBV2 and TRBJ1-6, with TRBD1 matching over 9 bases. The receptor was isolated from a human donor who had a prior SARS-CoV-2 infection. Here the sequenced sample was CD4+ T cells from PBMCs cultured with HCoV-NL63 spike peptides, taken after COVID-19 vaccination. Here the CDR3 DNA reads TGTGCCAGCAGGGACAGGGGTTCACCCCTCCACTTT. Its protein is CASRDRGSPLHF.